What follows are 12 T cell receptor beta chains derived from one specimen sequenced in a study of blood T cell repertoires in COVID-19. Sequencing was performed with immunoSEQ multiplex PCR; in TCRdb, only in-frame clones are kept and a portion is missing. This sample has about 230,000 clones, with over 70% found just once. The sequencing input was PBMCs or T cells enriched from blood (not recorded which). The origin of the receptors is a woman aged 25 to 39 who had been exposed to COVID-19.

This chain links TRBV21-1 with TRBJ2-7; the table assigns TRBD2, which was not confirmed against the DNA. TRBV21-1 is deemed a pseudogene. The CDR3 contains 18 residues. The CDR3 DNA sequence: TGTGCCAGCAGCAAAGAAATCAGGGGACTAGCAATTAGCTACGAGCAGTACTTC. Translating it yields CASSKEIRGLAISYEQYF.

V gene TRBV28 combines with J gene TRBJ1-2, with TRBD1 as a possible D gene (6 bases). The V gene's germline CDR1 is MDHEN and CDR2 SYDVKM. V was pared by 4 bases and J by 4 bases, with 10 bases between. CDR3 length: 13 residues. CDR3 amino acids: CASSSGQRYGYTF. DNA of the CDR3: TGTGCCAGCAGTTCAGGACAGCGCTATGGCTACACCTTC.

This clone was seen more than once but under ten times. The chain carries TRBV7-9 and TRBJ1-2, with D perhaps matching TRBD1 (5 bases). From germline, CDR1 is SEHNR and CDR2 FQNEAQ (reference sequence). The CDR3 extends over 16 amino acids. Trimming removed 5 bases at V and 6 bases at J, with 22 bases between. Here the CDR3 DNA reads TGTGCCAGCAGCAAAGGCGCAAGGGGCAGTGGAAATGGCTACACCTTC. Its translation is CASSKGARGSGNGYTF.

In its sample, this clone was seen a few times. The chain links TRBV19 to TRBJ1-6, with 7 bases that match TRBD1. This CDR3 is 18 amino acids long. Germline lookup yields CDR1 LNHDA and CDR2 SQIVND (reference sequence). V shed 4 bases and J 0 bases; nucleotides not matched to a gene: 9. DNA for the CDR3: TGTGCCAGTAGTAGTCGGGGACAGATGAGCTCCTATAATTCACCCCTCCACTTT. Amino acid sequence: CASSSRGQMSSYNSPLHF. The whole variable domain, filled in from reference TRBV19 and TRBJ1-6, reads DGGITQSPKYLFRKEGQNVTLSCEQNLNHDAMYWYRQDPGQGLRLIYYSQIVNDFQKGDIAEGYSVSREKKESFPLTVTSAQKNPTAFYLCASSSRGQMSSYNSPLHFGNGTRLTVT.

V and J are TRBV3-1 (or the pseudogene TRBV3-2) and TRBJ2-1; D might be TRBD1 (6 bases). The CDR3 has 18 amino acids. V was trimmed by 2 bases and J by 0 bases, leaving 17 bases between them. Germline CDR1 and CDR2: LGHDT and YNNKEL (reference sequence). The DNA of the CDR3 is TGTGCCAGCAGCCAATTACTATTAGGGGGTAGCTCCTACAATGAGCAGTTCTTC. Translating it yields CASSQLLLGGSSYNEQFF.

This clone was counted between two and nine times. The CDR3 spells CASSLVGQGASGQPQHF. DNA of the CDR3: TGTGCCAGCAGTTTGGTGGGACAGGGGGCGTCGGGTCAGCCCCAGCATTTT. The V and J genes are TRBV28 and TRBJ1-5, with 12 bases lining up with TRBD1. V shed 3 bases and J 6 bases; nucleotides not matched to a gene: 9. The CDR3 is 17 residues long. The V gene's germline CDR1 is MDHEN and CDR2 SYDVKM.

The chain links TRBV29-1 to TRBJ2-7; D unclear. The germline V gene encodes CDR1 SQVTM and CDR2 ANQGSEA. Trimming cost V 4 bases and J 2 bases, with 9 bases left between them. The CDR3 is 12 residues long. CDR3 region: CSVGDWPYEQYF. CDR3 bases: TGCAGCGTTGGAGACTGGCCCTACGAGCAGTACTTC.

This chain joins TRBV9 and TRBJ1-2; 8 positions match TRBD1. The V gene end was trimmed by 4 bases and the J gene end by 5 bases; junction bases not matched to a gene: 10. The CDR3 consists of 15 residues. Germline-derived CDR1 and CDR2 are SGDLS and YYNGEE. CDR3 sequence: CASSSLADRVYGYTF. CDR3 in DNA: TGTGCCAGCAGCTCCCTAGCGGACAGGGTGTATGGCTACACCTTC.

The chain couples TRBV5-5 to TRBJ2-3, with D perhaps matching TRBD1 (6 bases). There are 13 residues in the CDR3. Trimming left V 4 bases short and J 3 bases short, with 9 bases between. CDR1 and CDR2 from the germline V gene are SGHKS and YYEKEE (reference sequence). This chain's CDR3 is CASSTGTTDTQYF. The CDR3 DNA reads TGTGCCAGCAGCACCGGGACAACAGATACGCAGTATTTT.

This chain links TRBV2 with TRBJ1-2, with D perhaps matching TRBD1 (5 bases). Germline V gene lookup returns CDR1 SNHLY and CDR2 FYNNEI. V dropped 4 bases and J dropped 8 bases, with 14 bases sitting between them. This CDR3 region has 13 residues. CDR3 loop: CASSVFQGLGYTF. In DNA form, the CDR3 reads TGTGCCAGCAGTGTTTTTCAGGGTCTCGGCTACACCTTC.

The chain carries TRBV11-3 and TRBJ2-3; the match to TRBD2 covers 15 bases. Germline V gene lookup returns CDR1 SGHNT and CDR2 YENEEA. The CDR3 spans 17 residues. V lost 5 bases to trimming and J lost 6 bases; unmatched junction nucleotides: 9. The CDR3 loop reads CASSLRGLAGGLDTQYF. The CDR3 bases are TGTGCCAGCAGCCTTAGGGGACTAGCGGGAGGCCTGGATACGCAGTATTTT.

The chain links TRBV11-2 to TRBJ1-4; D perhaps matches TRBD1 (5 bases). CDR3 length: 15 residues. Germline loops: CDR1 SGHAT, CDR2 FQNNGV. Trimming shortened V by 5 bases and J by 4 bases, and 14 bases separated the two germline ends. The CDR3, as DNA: TGTGCCAGCAGCCCCGGGAGGGGCCATAATGAAAAACTGTTTTTT. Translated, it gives CASSPGRGHNEKLFF.